Below are 30 T cell receptor beta chains sequenced from a single sample in a study of cytomegalovirus exposure and HLA in healthy donors (dated by TCRdb to about 2017). The library was obtained by the immunoSEQ multiplex PCR assay. A mixture of 60 forward primers for TCR Vbeta segments and 13 reverse primers for TCR Jbeta segments was used in the multiplex PCR. As stored in TCRdb, this immuneACCESS dataset retains in-frame rearrangements with V and J assigned. A fraction of the clones does not appear; measured against another copy, unresolved V genes explain less than half of the discrepancy, and the remainder lacks a known reason. The sample yields over 75,000 clones; 67% were counted once. Of the sample, approximately 2.3% is held by the ten largest clones. Sample: PBMCs. The receptors shown here come from a man aged 25-45 years in good health and CMV-seronegative.

The chain couples TRBV7-2 to TRBJ2-1; TRBD2 is a possible D gene (5 bases). CDR3 length: 13 residues. Per the germline V gene, CDR1 is SGHTA and CDR2 is FQGNSA. The V gene lost 2 bases and the J gene lost 6 bases, with 8 bases spanning the gap. Here the CDR3 DNA reads TGTGCCAGCAGCTTACTAGCCTTCAATGAGCAGTTCTTC. Translating it yields CASSLLAFNEQFF.

The chain is built from TRBV4-3 and TRBJ2-1; possibly TRBD2 for D (6 bases). V lost 4 bases to trimming and J lost 10 bases, with 20 bases between them. Germline lookup yields CDR1 LGHNA and CDR2 YSLEER. The CDR3 totals 15 residues. CDR3 sequence reads: CASSPSGTRPEEQFF. CDR3 bases: TGCGCCAGCAGCCCTTCCGGGACTCGACCCGAGGAGCAGTTCTTC.

V usage is TRBV14 and J usage is TRBJ2-7; 9 bases fit TRBD1. Germline CDR1 SGHDN, CDR2 FVKESK. The CDR3 is 15 residues long. V trimming: 3 bases; J trimming: 2 bases; junction bases outside the gene matches: 5. The CDR3 DNA sequence: TGTGCCAGCAGCCAGGGGGGACAGGGAACCTACGAGCAGTACTTC. Translating gives CASSQGGQGTYEQYF.

In DNA, the CDR3 is TGTGCCTGGAGTGTATTGGCCCGGGCTGAAGCTTTCTTT. Translation gives CAWSVLARAEAFF. V is TRBV30 and J is TRBJ1-1, with D hard to call. This CDR3 is 13 amino acids long. Germline V gene sequence: CDR1 GTSNPN, CDR2 SVGIG (reference sequence). Trimming removed 0 bases from V and 6 bases from J, with 11 bases in between. The full variable domain, completed using reference TRBV30 and TRBJ1-1, is SQTIHQWPATLVQPVGSPLSLECTVEGTSNPNLYWYRQAAGRGLQLLFYSVGIGQISSEVPQNLSASRPQDRQFILSSKKLLLSDSGFYLCAWSVLARAEAFFGQGTRLTVV.

Points on this clone: The junction does not match germline at one end; this may be a read error. V is TRBV5-1 and J is TRBJ1-6; D might be TRBD1 (6 bases). The germline V gene encodes CDR1 SGHRS and CDR2 YFSETQ. The CDR3 has 15 residues. Here the CDR3 reads CPSSLPRGDNSPLHF. Written as DNA, the CDR3 is TGCCCCAGCAGCTTACCCAGGGGCGATAATTCACCCCTCCACTTT.

This chain joins TRBV14 and TRBJ1-4, with D possibly matching TRBD1 (5 bases). This CDR3 region has 18 residues. The germline CDR1 and CDR2 sequences are SGHDN and FVKESK. The V and J ends lost 3 bases and 0 bases respectively, with 17 bases between them. CDR3 in DNA: TGTGCCAGCAGCCACTGGAAAAGAGACAGCTCAACTAATGAAAAACTGTTTTTT. This encodes CASSHWKRDSSTNEKLFF. The full variable domain, rest sourced from reference TRBV14 and TRBJ1-4, is EAGVTQFPSHSVIEKGQTVTLRCDPISGHDNLYWYRRVMGKEIKFLLHFVKESKQDESGMPNNRFLAERTGGTYSTLKVQPAELEDSGVYFCASSHWKRDSSTNEKLFFGSGTQLSVL.

The rearrangement uses TRBV7-9 and TRBJ1-1; maybe TRBD1 (6 bases). Trimming stripped 3 bases from V and 0 bases from J, with 11 bases between. Germline V CDR1 and CDR2: SEHNR, FQNEAQ (reference sequence). The CDR3 runs 15 residues. The CDR3 nucleotides are TGTGCCAGCAGCTTGACAGGTACAATGAACACTGAAGCTTTCTTT. The encoded protein is CASSLTGTMNTEAFF.

This clone was recorded a few times. The CDR3 is CASSPPRSGTGASEQYF. CDR3 bases: TGTGCCAGCTCACCACCGAGGTCGGGGACAGGGGCCTCCGAGCAGTACTTC. V is TRBV18 and J is TRBJ2-7; 10 bases are a match to TRBD1. The CDR3 extends over 17 amino acids. Germline V CDR1 and CDR2: KGHSH, LQKENI. V shed 0 bases and J 6 bases; nucleotides not matched to a gene: 11.

This clone was counted between two and nine times. The chain has TRBV30 and TRBJ2-5, with D maybe TRBD2 (7 bases). Trimming took 0 bases from V and 4 from J, leaving 15 bases between them. The CDR3 runs 15 residues. Per the germline V gene, CDR1 is GTSNPN and CDR2 is SVGIG (reference sequence). The CDR3, as DNA: TGTGCCTGGAGTGTACCCCTAGGGGGGGCAGAGACCCAGTACTTC. It specifies CAWSVPLGGAETQYF. Together with reference TRBV30 and TRBJ2-5, the CDR3 gives the full variable domain: SQTIHQWPATLVQPVGSPLSLECTVEGTSNPNLYWYRQAAGRGLQLLFYSVGIGQISSEVPQNLSASRPQDRQFILSSKKLLLSDSGFYLCAWSVPLGGAETQYFGPGTRLLVL.

This chain connects TRBV30 to TRBJ1-5; D unclear. Germline V lookup: CDR1 GTSNPN, CDR2 SVGIG (reference sequence). The CDR3 runs 13 residues. V lost 3 bases to trimming and J lost 4 bases, with 10 bases between them. The CDR3 region is CAWSRALNQPQHF. The CDR3 bases are TGTGCCTGGAGCCGAGCCCTAAATCAGCCCCAGCATTTT.

This clone was observed once. The chain couples TRBV7-2 to TRBJ2-2; D is possibly TRBD1 (5 bases). Germline CDR1 reads SGHTA; CDR2 reads FQGNSA. The CDR3 loop spans 14 amino acids. The V end was cut by 1 base, the J end by 8 bases, with 11 bases between. CDR3 sequence reads: CASSLGAGSGELFF. CDR3 nucleotide sequence: TGTGCCAGCAGCTTAGGCGCAGGGTCTGGGGAGCTGTTTTTT.

This clone was detected once. The V call is TRBV19, the J call TRBJ2-7; no reliable D call. V lost 4 bases and J 5 bases, leaving 9 bases between the germline ends. This CDR3 has 12 residues. Germline V gives CDR1 LNHDA, CDR2 SQIVND (reference sequence). CDR3 sequence: CASSNIPHEQYF. Written as DNA, the CDR3 is TGTGCCAGTAGTAACATTCCCCACGAGCAGTACTTC.

About this clone: One end of the junction fails to match germline, which may point to a read error. The gene calls are TRBV7-2 and TRBJ1-2; D is uncertain. The length of the CDR3 is 13 residues. Looked up from germline, CDR1 is SGHTA and CDR2 is FQGNSA. The CDR3 region is CASSLAGFYGYTF. CDR3 nucleotide sequence: TGTGCCAGCAGCCTAGCCGGTTTCTATGGCTACACCTTC.

This sequence joins TRBV5-1 and TRBJ2-1; 8 positions agree with TRBD1. Losses at the gene ends were 5 bases for V and 4 bases for J; bases not matched to a gene: 2. Germline assignment: CDR1 SGHRS and CDR2 YFSETQ. This CDR3 has 13 amino acids. CDR3 loop: CASRGQEYNEQFF. CDR3 DNA sequence: TGCGCCAGCAGGGGACAGGAATACAATGAGCAGTTCTTC.

The rearrangement links TRBV7-2 to TRBJ1-5; D perhaps matches TRBD1 (6 bases). Germline V gives CDR1 SGHTA, CDR2 FQGNSA. The CDR3 is made up of 15 amino acids. V was clipped by 5 bases and J by 4 bases, with 15 bases between them. Written as DNA, the CDR3 is TGTGCCAGCAGCAAGGGACAAGGCGCAAATCAGCCCCAGCATTTT. Residues: CASSKGQGANQPQHF.

V usage is TRBV30 and J usage is TRBJ1-1; D is undetermined. This CDR3 is 12 amino acids long. V dropped 8 bases and J dropped 5 bases, with 15 bases sitting between them. Per the germline V gene, CDR1 is GTSNPN and CDR2 is SVGIG (reference sequence). This CDR3 is CAGTLFGTEAFF. DNA for the CDR3: TGTGCCGGCACCCTTTTCGGGACTGAAGCTTTCTTT.

J is TRBJ2-1 and V is TRBV6-1; 11 bases map to TRBD2. The V gene end was trimmed by 3 bases and the J gene end by 7 bases; junction bases not matched to a gene: 5. The germline V gene has CDR1 MNHNS and CDR2 SASEGT. The length of the CDR3 is 15 residues. CDR3 protein: CASSDTSGSLNEQFF. For the CDR3, the DNA is TGTGCCAGCAGTGATACTAGCGGGAGTTTAAATGAGCAGTTCTTC.

The V gene is TRBV6-5, the J gene TRBJ2-7; TRBD1 aligns across 7 bases. The ends lost 2 bases at V and 0 bases at J; junction bases unmatched: 7. Per the germline V gene, CDR1 is MNHEY and CDR2 is SVGAGI. The CDR3 runs 16 residues. CDR3 in amino acids: CASSYTAGGFSYEQYF. The DNA for the CDR3 is TGTGCCAGCAGTTACACGGCAGGGGGTTTCTCCTACGAGCAGTACTTC.

The rearrangement joins TRBV28 to TRBJ1-2, with D maybe TRBD1 (6 bases). V dropped 5 bases and J dropped 3 bases, with 13 bases sitting between them. The CDR3 covers 14 residues. Germline values: CDR1 MDHEN, CDR2 SYDVKM. This CDR3 is CASSLQGRDYGYTF. The CDR3 bases are TGTGCCAGCAGTCTCCAGGGGAGGGACTATGGCTACACCTTC.

This clone appeared a single time. CDR3 sequence reads: CASSQEGARNIQYF. The CDR3, as DNA: TGCGCCAGCAGCCAAGAGGGGGCTCGGAACATTCAGTACTTC. The rearrangement uses TRBV4-1 and TRBJ2-4; a possible D gene is TRBD1 (6 bases). The V end lost 0 bases, the J end lost 7 bases, and 10 bases lay between the germline ends. The CDR3 loop spans 14 amino acids. Germline V lookup: CDR1 MGHRA, CDR2 YSYEKL.

The CDR3 loop reads CASSLDRGNQPQHF. The CDR3 nucleotides read TGTGCCAGCTCCCTGGACAGGGGGAATCAGCCCCAGCATTTT. The rearrangement joins TRBV18 to TRBJ1-5, with 10 nucleotides matching TRBD1. The J segment lost 4 bases and the V segment lost 6 bases, leaving 3 bases of the junction unmatched. The CDR3 loop spans 14 amino acids. From germline, CDR1 is KGHSH and CDR2 LQKENI. Using reference TRBV18 and TRBJ1-5 for the parts outside the CDR3, the full variable domain is NAGVMQNPRHLVRRRGQEARLRCSPMKGHSHVYWYRQLPEEGLKFMVYLQKENIIDESGMPKERFSAEFPKEGPSILRIQQVVRGDSAAYFCASSLDRGNQPQHFGDGTRLSIL.

The chain joins TRBV6-5 to TRBJ2-5, with 10 bases identical to TRBD1. There are 16 residues in the CDR3. V trimming: 4 bases; J trimming: 5 bases; junction bases outside the gene matches: 10. Germline CDR1 is MNHEY and CDR2 is SVGAGI. The CDR3 DNA reads as TGTGCCAGCAGTTCCACTACGGGACAGGGGTACGAGACCCAGTACTTC. Amino acid sequence: CASSSTTGQGYETQYF.

The chain employs TRBV30 and TRBJ2-7, with 8 bases fitting TRBD1. Germline assignment: CDR1 GTSNPN and CDR2 SVGIG (reference sequence). V lost 4 bases and J lost 2; bases outside the gene matches: 1. CDR3 length equals 12 residues. The CDR3, as DNA: TGTGCCTGGATGGACAGGGCCTACGAGCAGTACTTC. This encodes CAWMDRAYEQYF.

The CDR3 region is CASTGPGGSYEQYF. CDR3 in DNA: TGTGCCAGCACGGGCCCAGGGGGATCCTACGAGCAGTACTTC. This sequence joins TRBV2 and TRBJ2-7; TRBD1 matches 7 bases. With 7 bases clipped from V and 1 base from J, the junction kept 7 bases outside the gene matches. The CDR3 contains 14 residues. Germline CDR1 reads SNHLY; CDR2 reads FYNNEI.

The V gene is TRBV27, the J gene TRBJ2-5; 14 nucleotides align to TRBD2. The CDR3 is 15 residues long. Germline CDR1 MNHEY, CDR2 SMNVEV (reference sequence). V lost 5 bases and J lost 4; bases outside the gene matches: 3. The CDR3 DNA is TGTGCCAGCAGTCGGGGACTAGCGGGGGTAGAGACCCAGTACTTC. Its protein product is CASSRGLAGVETQYF.

This chain joins TRBV28 and TRBJ2-3; 15 bases fit TRBD2. This CDR3 spans 15 amino acids. V shed 2 bases and J 6 bases; nucleotides not matched to a gene: 0. From germline, CDR1 is MDHEN and CDR2 SYDVKM. CDR3 in amino acids: CASSLGTSGGDTQYF. In DNA, the CDR3 is TGTGCCAGCAGTTTAGGGACTAGCGGGGGGGATACGCAGTATTTT.

The chain joins TRBV7-9 to TRBJ1-1, with D maybe TRBD1 (5 bases). V was cut by 7 bases and J by 2 bases, with 11 bases left in between. CDR3 length: 13 residues. CDR1 SEHNR and CDR2 FQNEAQ come from the germline V gene (reference sequence). The CDR3 reads CASTLDSNTEAFF. The CDR3 DNA is TGTGCCAGCACCCTAGACAGTAACACTGAAGCTTTCTTT.

This chain connects TRBV29-1 to TRBJ1-1; no firm D call. Between the trimmed V and J ends, which lost 3 bases and 5 bases, there was a span of 13 bases. Germline CDR1 SQVTM, CDR2 ANQGSEA. The CDR3 has 13 residues. This CDR3 reads CSVDAREETEAFF. CDR3 DNA: TGCAGCGTTGATGCGAGGGAGGAGACTGAAGCTTTCTTT.

The gene calls are TRBV5-1 and TRBJ2-3; D remains ambiguous. This CDR3 spans 15 amino acids. Germline CDR1 and CDR2: SGHRS and YFSETQ. Trimming cost V 0 bases and J 1 base, with 9 bases left between them. DNA of the CDR3: TGCGCCAGCAGCTTGGATGGCTCCGGCACAGATACGCAGTATTTT. It codes for CASSLDGSGTDTQYF.

The chain carries TRBV4-2 and TRBJ1-2, with a weak D call TRBD1 (5 bases). The germline V and J ends were trimmed by 4 bases and 0 bases, with 21 bases remaining between them. Germline V gives CDR1 LGHNA, CDR2 YNFKEQ. The CDR3 sequence is 18 residues long. Written as DNA, the CDR3 is TGTGCCAGCAGCCCTTGGGGCGGGGCAGGAACAGCTAACTATGGCTACACCTTC. Its protein product is CASSPWGGAGTANYGYTF.